This T cell receptor (beta chain) emerged from a study of blood T cell repertoires in COVID-19. The assay was immunoSEQ multiplex PCR, and TCRdb's table has in-frame clones only and misses some. This sample carries some 250,000 clones, approximately 83% of them seen once, and the ten largest clones take less than 4%. The CDR3 loop spans 16 amino acids. Per germline, CDR1 SGHVS and CDR2 FNYEAQ. V gave up 3 bases and J gave up 3 bases; unmatched junction bases: 7. Sequenced material: peripheral blood. The receptor comes from a woman under 40 who had recovered from COVID-19. The rearrangement joins TRBV7-6 to TRBJ2-5; 10 positions match TRBD1. CDR3 nucleotide sequence: TGTGCCAGCAGCTTTCCCGCGACAGGGGGCGAAGAGACCCAGTACTTC. Translation: CASSFPATGGEETQYF.